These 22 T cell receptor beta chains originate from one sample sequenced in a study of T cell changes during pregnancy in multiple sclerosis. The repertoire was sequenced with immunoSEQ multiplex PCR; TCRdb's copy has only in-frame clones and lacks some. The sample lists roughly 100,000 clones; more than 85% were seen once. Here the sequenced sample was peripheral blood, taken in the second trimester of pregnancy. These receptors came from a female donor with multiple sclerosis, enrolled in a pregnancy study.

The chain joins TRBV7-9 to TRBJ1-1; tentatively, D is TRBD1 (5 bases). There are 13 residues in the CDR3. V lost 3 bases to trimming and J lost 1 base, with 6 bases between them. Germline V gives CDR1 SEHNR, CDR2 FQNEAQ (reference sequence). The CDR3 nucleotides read TGTGCCAGCAGCTTTCAGGGGAACACTGAAGCTTTCTTT. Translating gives CASSFQGNTEAFF.

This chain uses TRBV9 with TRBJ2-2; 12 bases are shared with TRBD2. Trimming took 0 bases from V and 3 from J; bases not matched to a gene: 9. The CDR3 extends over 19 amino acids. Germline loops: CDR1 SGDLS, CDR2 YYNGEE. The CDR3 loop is CASSVEASGRAKDTGELFF. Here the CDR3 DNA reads TGTGCCAGCAGCGTAGAGGCTAGCGGGAGGGCTAAGGACACCGGGGAGCTGTTTTTT.

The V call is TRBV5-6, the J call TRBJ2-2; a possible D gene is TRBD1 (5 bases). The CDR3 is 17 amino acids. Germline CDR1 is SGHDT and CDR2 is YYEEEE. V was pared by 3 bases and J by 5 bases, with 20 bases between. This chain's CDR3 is CASSSWGGGRGTGELFF. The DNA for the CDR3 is TGTGCCAGCAGCTCGTGGGGTGGCGGAAGGGGTACCGGGGAGCTGTTTTTT.

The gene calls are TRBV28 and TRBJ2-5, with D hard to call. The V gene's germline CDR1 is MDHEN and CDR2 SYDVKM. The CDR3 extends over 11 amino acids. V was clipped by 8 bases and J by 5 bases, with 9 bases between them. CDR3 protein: CASQATETQYF. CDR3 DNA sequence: TGTGCCAGCCAAGCAACGGAGACCCAGTACTTC.

The CDR3 here is CASSLIGGEDYEQYF. The CDR3 nucleotides read TGTGCCAGCAGCTTAATCGGCGGGGAGGACTACGAGCAGTACTTC. The chain uses TRBV7-9 and TRBJ2-7; a weak D match, TRBD2 (6 bases). The CDR3 runs 15 residues. With 2 bases removed from V and 3 bases from J, the gap between germline ends came to 14 bases. The germline V gene encodes CDR1 SEHNR and CDR2 FQNEAQ (reference sequence).

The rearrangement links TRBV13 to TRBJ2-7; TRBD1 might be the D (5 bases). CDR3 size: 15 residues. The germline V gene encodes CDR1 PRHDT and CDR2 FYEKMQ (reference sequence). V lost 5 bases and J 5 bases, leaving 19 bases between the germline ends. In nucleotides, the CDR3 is TGTGCCAGCAGCCCCCATCAGCAGGGTAACCACGAGCAGTACTTC. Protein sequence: CASSPHQQGNHEQYF.

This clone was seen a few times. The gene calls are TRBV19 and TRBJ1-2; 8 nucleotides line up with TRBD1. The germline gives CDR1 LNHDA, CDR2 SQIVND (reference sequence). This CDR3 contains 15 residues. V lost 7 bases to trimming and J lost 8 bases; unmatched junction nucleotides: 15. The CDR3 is CASTLKLGQGGGYTF. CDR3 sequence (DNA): TGTGCCAGTACCCTTAAACTCGGACAGGGTGGCGGCTACACCTTC.

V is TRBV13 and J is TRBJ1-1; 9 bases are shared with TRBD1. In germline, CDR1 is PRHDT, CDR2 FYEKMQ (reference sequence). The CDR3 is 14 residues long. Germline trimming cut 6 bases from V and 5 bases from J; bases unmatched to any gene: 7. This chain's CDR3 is CASRGTGRGTEAFF. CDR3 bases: TGTGCCAGCAGGGGGACAGGGAGAGGAACTGAAGCTTTCTTT. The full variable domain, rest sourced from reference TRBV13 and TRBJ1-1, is AAGVIQSPRHLIKEKRETATLKCYPIPRHDTVYWYQQGPGQDPQFLISFYEKMQSDKGSIPDRFSAQQFSDYHSELNMSSLELGDSALYFCASRGTGRGTEAFFGQGTRLTVV.

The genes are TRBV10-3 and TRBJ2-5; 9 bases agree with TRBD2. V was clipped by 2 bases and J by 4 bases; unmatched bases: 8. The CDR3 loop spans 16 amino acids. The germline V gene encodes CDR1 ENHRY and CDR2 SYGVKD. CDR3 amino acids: CAISEGSGSVRETQYF. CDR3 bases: TGTGCCATCAGTGAGGGTAGCGGGAGTGTCCGAGAGACCCAGTACTTC.

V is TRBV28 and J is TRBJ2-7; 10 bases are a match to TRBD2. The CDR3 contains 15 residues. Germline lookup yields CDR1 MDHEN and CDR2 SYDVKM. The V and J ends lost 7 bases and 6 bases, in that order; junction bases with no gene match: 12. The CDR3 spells CASTRRRSGRGEQYF. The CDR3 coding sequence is TGTGCCAGCACCCGTAGAAGGAGCGGGAGGGGCGAGCAGTACTTC.

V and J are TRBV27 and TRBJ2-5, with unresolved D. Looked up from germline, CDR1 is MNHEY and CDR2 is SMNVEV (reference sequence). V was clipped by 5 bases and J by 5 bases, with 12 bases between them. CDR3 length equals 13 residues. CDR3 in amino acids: CASSLALGETQYF. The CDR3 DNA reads TGTGCCAGCAGTCTCGCCCTCGGGGAGACCCAGTACTTC.

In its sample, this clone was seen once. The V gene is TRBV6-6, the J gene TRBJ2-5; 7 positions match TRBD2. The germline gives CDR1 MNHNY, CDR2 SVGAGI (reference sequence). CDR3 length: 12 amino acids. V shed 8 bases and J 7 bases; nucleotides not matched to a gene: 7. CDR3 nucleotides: TGTGCCAGCTTTACGGGAGGAGGGACCCAGTACTTC. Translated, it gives CASFTGGGTQYF.

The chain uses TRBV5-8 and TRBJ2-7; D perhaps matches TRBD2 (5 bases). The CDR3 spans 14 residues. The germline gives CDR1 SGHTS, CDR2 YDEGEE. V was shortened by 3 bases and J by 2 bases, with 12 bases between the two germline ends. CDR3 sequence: CASSSSPGTYEQYF. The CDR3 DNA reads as TGTGCCAGCAGCTCCTCACCGGGGACCTACGAGCAGTACTTC.

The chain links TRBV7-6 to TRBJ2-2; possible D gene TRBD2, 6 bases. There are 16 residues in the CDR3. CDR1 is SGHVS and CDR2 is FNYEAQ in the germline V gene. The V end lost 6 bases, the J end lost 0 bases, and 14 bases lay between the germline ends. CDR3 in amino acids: CASRPLTGANTGELFF. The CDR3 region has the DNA TGTGCCAGCAGACCTTTGACGGGAGCGAACACCGGGGAGCTGTTTTTT. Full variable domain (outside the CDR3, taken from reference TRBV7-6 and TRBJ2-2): GAGVSQSPRYKVTKRGQDVALRCDPISGHVSLYWYRQALGQGPEFLTYFNYEAQQDKSGLPNDRFSAERPEGSISTLTIQRTEQRDSAMYRCASRPLTGANTGELFFGEGSRLTVL.

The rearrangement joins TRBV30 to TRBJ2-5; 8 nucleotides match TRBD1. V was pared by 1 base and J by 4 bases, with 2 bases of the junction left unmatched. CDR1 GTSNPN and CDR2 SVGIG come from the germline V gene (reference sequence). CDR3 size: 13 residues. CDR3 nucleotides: TGTGCCTGGAGTGGTACAGGGGGAGAGACCCAGTACTTC. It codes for CAWSGTGGETQYF.

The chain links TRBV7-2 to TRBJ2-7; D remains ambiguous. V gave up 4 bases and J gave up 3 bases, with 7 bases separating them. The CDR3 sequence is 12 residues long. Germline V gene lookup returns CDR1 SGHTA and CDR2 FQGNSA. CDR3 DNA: TGTGCCAGCAGCTCAGATGGCTACGAGCAGTACTTC. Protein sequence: CASSSDGYEQYF.

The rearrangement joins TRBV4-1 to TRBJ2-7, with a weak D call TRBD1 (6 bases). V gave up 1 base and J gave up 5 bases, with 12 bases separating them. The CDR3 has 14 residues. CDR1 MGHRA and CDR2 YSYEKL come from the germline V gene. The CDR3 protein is CASSQGQGRDEQYF. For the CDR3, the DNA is TGCGCCAGCAGCCAAGGGCAGGGGAGAGACGAGCAGTACTTC.

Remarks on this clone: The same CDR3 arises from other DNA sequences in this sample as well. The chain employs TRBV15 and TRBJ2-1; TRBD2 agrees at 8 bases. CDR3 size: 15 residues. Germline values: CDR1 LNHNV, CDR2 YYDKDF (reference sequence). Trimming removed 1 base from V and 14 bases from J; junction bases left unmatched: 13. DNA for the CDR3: TGTGCCACCAGCAGAGCCGGGACTAGTGGCCTGAGGAAGTTCTTC. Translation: CATSRAGTSGLRKFF. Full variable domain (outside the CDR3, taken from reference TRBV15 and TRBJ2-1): DAMVIQNPRYQVTQFGKPVTLSCSQTLNHNVMYWYQQKSSQAPKLLFHYYDKDFNNEADTPDNFQSRRPNTSFCFLDIRSPGLGDTAMYLCATSRAGTSGLRKFFGPGTRLTVL.

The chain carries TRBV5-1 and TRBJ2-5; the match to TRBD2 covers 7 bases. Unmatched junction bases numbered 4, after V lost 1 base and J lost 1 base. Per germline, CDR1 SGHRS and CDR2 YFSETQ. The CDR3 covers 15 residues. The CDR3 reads CASSLSLAVQETQYF. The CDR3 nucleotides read TGCGCCAGCAGCTTGAGCCTAGCGGTCCAAGAGACCCAGTACTTC.

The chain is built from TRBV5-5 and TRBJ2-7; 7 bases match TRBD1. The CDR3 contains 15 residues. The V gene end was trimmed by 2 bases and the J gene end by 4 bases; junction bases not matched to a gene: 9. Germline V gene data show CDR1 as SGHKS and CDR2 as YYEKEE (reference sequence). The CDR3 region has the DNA TGTGCCAGCAGCTTTTCGAGACAGGGATTATACGAGCAGTACTTC. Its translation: CASSFSRQGLYEQYF.

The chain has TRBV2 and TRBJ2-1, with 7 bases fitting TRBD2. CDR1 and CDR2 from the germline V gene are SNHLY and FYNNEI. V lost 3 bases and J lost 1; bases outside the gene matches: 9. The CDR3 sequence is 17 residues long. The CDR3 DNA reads TGTGCCAGCAGTGAGACCGGGAGAGCGGGGTCCTACAATGAGCAGTTCTTC. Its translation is CASSETGRAGSYNEQFF.

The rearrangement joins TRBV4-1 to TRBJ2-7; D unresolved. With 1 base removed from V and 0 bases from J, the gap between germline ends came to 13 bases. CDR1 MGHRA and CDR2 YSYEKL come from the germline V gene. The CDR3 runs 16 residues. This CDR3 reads CASSQGLGSSSYEQYF. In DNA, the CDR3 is TGCGCCAGCAGCCAAGGTTTGGGTTCTAGCTCCTACGAGCAGTACTTC.